The 19 T cell receptor beta chains presented below share a single source sample, sequenced in a study of blood T cell repertoires in COVID-19. Sequenced by immunoSEQ multiplex PCR; TCRdb stores in-frame clones only, minus some. The top ten hold about 3% of the sample, which has some 270,000 clones, more than 65% seen once. Sequencing was done on a sample of PBMCs or T cells enriched from blood (not recorded which). These receptor sequences come from a man in his fifties or sixties who had recovered from COVID-19.

This chain links TRBV9 with TRBJ1-2; D unclear. Germline CDR1 is SGDLS and CDR2 is YYNGEE. The V gene lost 0 bases and the J gene lost 7 bases, with 10 bases spanning the gap. The CDR3 covers 13 residues. The CDR3 nucleotides are TGTGCCAGCAGCGTAGAGCCGAGATTTGGCTACACCTTC. Amino acids: CASSVEPRFGYTF.

This chain links TRBV2 with TRBJ2-1, with 7 nucleotides matching TRBD2. The V segment lost 5 bases and the J segment 4 bases; nucleotides outside the gene matches: 14. Germline CDR1 SNHLY, CDR2 FYNNEI. The CDR3 spans 17 residues. Here the CDR3 DNA reads TGTGCCAGCAGTCCCTTGAGTGGGGGGGACTTATACAATGAGCAGTTCTTC. This translates into CASSPLSGGDLYNEQFF.

The chain links TRBV7-3 to TRBJ2-1; tentative D call: TRBD2 (7 bases). Trimming took off 5 bases at V and 8 bases at J, with 22 bases between the two ends. Germline V gene lookup returns CDR1 SGHTA and CDR2 FQGTGA. This CDR3 spans 16 amino acids. The CDR3 region is CASSPITGGLVDEQFF. The CDR3, as DNA: TGTGCCAGCAGCCCCATTACCGGGGGGCTGGTTGATGAGCAGTTCTTC.

This rearrangement joins TRBV12-5 to TRBJ2-3; 13 positions match TRBD2. CDR3 length: 20 residues. Germline lookup yields CDR1 LGHNT and CDR2 FRNRAP. J gave up 5 bases and V 2 bases, and 16 bases lay outside the gene matches. The CDR3 DNA reads TGTGCTAGTGGTTTGTCTTCAGGACTAGCGGGAGTGAAAGCTCGAGATACGCAGTATTTT. Translating gives CASGLSSGLAGVKARDTQYF.

The V call is TRBV10-3, the J call TRBJ2-4; possibly TRBD2 for D (5 bases). This CDR3 spans 15 amino acids. V dropped 6 bases and J dropped 7 bases, with 19 bases sitting between them. Germline V gene data show CDR1 as ENHRY and CDR2 as SYGVKD. CDR3 amino acids: CAIREALDSSNIQYF. CDR3 bases: TGTGCCATCAGGGAAGCACTAGATTCGTCGAACATTCAGTACTTC.

This chain uses TRBV4-2 with TRBJ2-5; the D is unclear. The CDR3 loop spans 13 amino acids. V was shortened by 0 bases and J by 5 bases, with 7 bases between the two germline ends. The V gene's germline CDR1 is LGHNA and CDR2 YNFKEQ. The CDR3, as DNA: TGTGCCAGCAGCCAAGATCAGGTCGAGACCCAGTACTTC. Protein sequence: CASSQDQVETQYF.

V usage is TRBV27 and J usage is TRBJ2-3, with D possibly TRBD1 on 6 matching bases. The V gene's germline CDR1 is MNHEY and CDR2 SMNVEV (reference sequence). V lost 3 bases and J lost 2, with 12 bases in between. The CDR3 is 15 amino acids. The CDR3 bases are TGTGCCAGCAGTTTCTTAGGGGGAGACACAGATACGCAGTATTTT. Its translation: CASSFLGGDTDTQYF.

The rearrangement joins TRBV6-1 to TRBJ1-6; no reliable D call. V lost 2 bases and J 7 bases, leaving 6 bases between the germline ends. CDR1 is MNHNS, CDR2 SASEGT, per germline. This CDR3 region has 13 residues. The chain's CDR3 is CASSESANSPLHF. CDR3 sequence (DNA): TGTGCCAGCAGTGAATCCGCGAATTCACCCCTCCACTTT.

V gene TRBV6-5 combines with J gene TRBJ2-1; TRBD1 aligns across 9 bases. This CDR3 is 16 amino acids long. CDR1 and CDR2 (germline): MNHEY, SVGAGI. The junction had 12 bases not matched to a gene; V was cut back by 4 bases and J by 8 bases. In DNA, the CDR3 is TGTGCCAGCAGTTCTGGTCCGGGACAGGGCTCGGATGAGCAGTTCTTC. Translation: CASSSGPGQGSDEQFF.

This clone has only a few counts. Distinct nucleotide sequences in the sample also encode this CDR3. The CDR3 DNA follows: TGTGCCAGCAGCTTATGGGGCAGGGCTGGCGAGCAGTACTTC. Protein sequence: CASSLWGRAGEQYF. The chain links TRBV11-3 to TRBJ2-7; maybe TRBD1 (5 bases). In germline, CDR1 is SGHNT, CDR2 YENEEA. This CDR3 spans 14 amino acids. V was trimmed by 2 bases and J by 6 bases, leaving 14 bases between them.

The rearrangement joins TRBV27 to TRBJ1-2; D is uncertain. CDR1 MNHEY and CDR2 SMNVEV come from the germline V gene (reference sequence). This CDR3 is built from 16 residues. DNA of the CDR3: TGTGAGCCGGCGGTCTCCCCACATCATTGCCACTATGGCTACACCTTC. Translated: CEPAVSPHHCHYGYTF.

This clone was found once. The chain combines TRBV7-9 with TRBJ1-2; D not resolved. The CDR3 contains 14 residues. CDR1 and CDR2 (germline): SEHNR, FQNEAQ (reference sequence). Trimming pared 3 bases from V and 6 bases from J, leaving 14 bases between. The CDR3 DNA follows: TGTGCCAGCAGCTTCCAACCGGGAGATCATGGCTACACCTTC. Its protein product is CASSFQPGDHGYTF.

The chain carries TRBV10-3 and TRBJ1-1; D remains ambiguous. The germline gives CDR1 ENHRY, CDR2 SYGVKD. V shed 8 bases and J shed 2 bases, with 15 bases lying between them. The CDR3 covers 14 residues. CDR3 sequence: CAIGGLLENTEAFF. The CDR3 region has the DNA TGTGCCATCGGAGGCCTTTTAGAAAACACTGAAGCTTTCTTT.

V gene TRBV7-2 combines with J gene TRBJ2-5, with D tentatively TRBD2 (5 bases). Germline values: CDR1 SGHTA, CDR2 FQGNSA. V lost 2 bases, J lost 5 bases, and 15 bases lay in between. The length of the CDR3 is 15 residues. Here the CDR3 DNA reads TGTGCCAGCAGCTTAAGTCACAGAGGCGGGGAGACCCAGTACTTC. It yields the protein CASSLSHRGGETQYF.

V gene TRBV30 combines with J gene TRBJ1-1, with 8 bases matching TRBD1. The CDR3 totals 15 residues. CDR1 is GTSNPN and CDR2 is SVGIG in the germline V gene (reference sequence). V dropped 2 bases and J dropped 0; count of bases not matched to a gene: 5. CDR3 bases: TGTGCCTGGAGTCCTCGGACAGGGATGAACACTGAAGCTTTCTTT. It specifies CAWSPRTGMNTEAFF. Full variable domain (remainder filled in from reference TRBV30 and TRBJ1-1): SQTIHQWPATLVQPVGSPLSLECTVEGTSNPNLYWYRQAAGRGLQLLFYSVGIGQISSEVPQNLSASRPQDRQFILSSKKLLLSDSGFYLCAWSPRTGMNTEAFFGQGTRLTVV.

The rearrangement joins TRBV6-2 or TRBV6-3 to TRBJ2-3; TRBD2 aligns across 11 bases. The CDR3 is 20 residues long. The germline V gene encodes CDR1 MNHEY and CDR2 SVGEGT. The trim removed 2 bases at V and 0 bases at J, leaving 13 bases unmatched. The CDR3 loop is CASSYTGGLAGGLSTDTQYF. The CDR3 DNA is TGTGCCAGCAGTTACACAGGGGGGCTAGCGGGAGGCCTGAGCACAGATACGCAGTATTTT.

CDR3 in DNA: TGTGCCAGCACCCCGGGTAGCGGTAACACCGGGGAGCTGTTTTTT. This translates into CASTPGSGNTGELFF. The V and J genes are TRBV7-2 and TRBJ2-2; D may be TRBD2 (6 bases). Germline CDR1 is SGHTA and CDR2 is FQGNSA. The V gene lost 7 bases and the J gene lost 2 bases, with 14 bases spanning the gap. The CDR3 runs 15 residues.

The V and J genes are TRBV19 and TRBJ2-1; a weak D match, TRBD2 (6 bases). Trimming shortened V by 3 bases and J by 1 base, and 13 bases separated the two germline ends. The CDR3 consists of 16 residues. The germline gives CDR1 LNHDA, CDR2 SQIVND (reference sequence). CDR3 region: CASSMNRRDSYNEQFF. The CDR3 region has the DNA TGTGCCAGTAGTATGAATCGGCGGGATTCCTACAATGAGCAGTTCTTC.

The DNA for the CDR3 is TGTGCCACCCGAAGGGAGGGGCAGAGCACAGATACGCAGTATTTT. Translating gives CATRREGQSTDTQYF. This chain links TRBV3-1 (or the pseudogene TRBV3-2) with TRBJ2-3, with 7 bases that match TRBD2. From germline, CDR1 is LGHDT and CDR2 YNNKEL (reference sequence). V lost 10 bases to trimming and J lost 0 bases; unmatched junction nucleotides: 10. CDR3 length: 15 residues.